One and the same sample provided the 15 T cell receptor beta chains below, sequenced in a study of T cells in narcolepsy (dated by TCRdb to 2017 to 2018). The method behind the library was the immunoSEQ multiplex PCR assay. Sourced from immuneACCESS, this table was stored by TCRdb with only in-frame sequences that have V and J called. A share of the clones is absent; for the studies checked, an unresolved V gene accounts for under half, and the remainder has no known explanation. Across this sample there are about 35,000 clones, with approximately 80% seen only once. The ten most abundant clones make up about 2.5% of the sample. The specimen was memory (CD45RA-) CD4+ T cells from blood. The sample's cell subset or site label, in plain terms: memory T cells sorted ex vivo from peripheral blood. Receptor source: a human donor in good health.

The count of this clone is one. The J gene is TRBJ2-7, the V gene TRBV9; possible D gene TRBD2, 6 bases. Germline assignment: CDR1 SGDLS and CDR2 YYNGEE. V was shortened by 3 bases and J by 6 bases, with 16 bases between the two germline ends. The CDR3 runs to 14 residues. CDR3 DNA sequence: TGTGCCAGCAGCGGGGACTCACTCAGCCTCGAGCAGTACTTC. The encoded protein is CASSGDSLSLEQYF.

This clone was recorded only once. This chain uses TRBV6-1 with TRBJ1-5; D is undetermined. With 5 bases removed from V and 0 bases from J, the gap between germline ends came to 11 bases. This CDR3 has 15 amino acids. Per germline, CDR1 MNHNS and CDR2 SASEGT. The CDR3: CASSRTGDSNQPQHF. Written as DNA, the CDR3 is TGTGCCAGCAGTCGGACGGGAGATAGCAATCAGCCCCAGCATTTT.

This sequence joins TRBV6-1 and TRBJ2-1; D might be TRBD2 (6 bases). V was pared by 6 bases and J by 9 bases, with 12 bases between. The CDR3 sequence is 12 residues long. CDR1 and CDR2 from the germline V gene are MNHNS and SASEGT. CDR3 loop: CASRDLGGEQFF. CDR3 coding DNA: TGTGCCAGCAGGGATCTGGGGGGTGAGCAGTTCTTC.

V gene TRBV2 combines with J gene TRBJ1-1, with 9 bases identical to TRBD1. There are 16 residues in the CDR3. In germline, CDR1 is SNHLY, CDR2 FYNNEI. The junction had 13 bases not matched to a gene; V was cut back by 7 bases and J by 4 bases. The DNA for the CDR3 is TGTGCCAGCACCCCCAATACAGGGGGCGTGGGCACTGAAGCTTTCTTT. Its translation is CASTPNTGGVGTEAFF.

CDR3 protein: CASSLSADGTDTQYF. The CDR3 DNA follows: TGTGCCAGCAGCTTGTCTGCAGATGGAACAGATACGCAGTATTTT. The chain couples TRBV5-4 to TRBJ2-3; D is unresolved. The CDR3 is 15 amino acids. Germline CDR1 SGHNT, CDR2 YYREEE (reference sequence). V shed 1 base and J shed 3 bases, with 12 bases lying between them.

This clone was seen a single time. The CDR3: CASSPLPGDTQYF. The DNA of the CDR3 is TGTGCCAGCTCACCTCTACCGGGGGATACGCAGTATTTT. The chain carries TRBV18 and TRBJ2-3, with D possibly matching TRBD2 (5 bases). The CDR3 covers 13 residues. Trimming took off 3 bases at V and 6 bases at J, with 10 bases between the two ends. CDR1 KGHSH and CDR2 LQKENI come from the germline V gene. The entire variable domain, with the rest obtained from reference TRBV18 and TRBJ2-3, is as follows: NAGVMQNPRHLVRRRGQEARLRCSPMKGHSHVYWYRQLPEEGLKFMVYLQKENIIDESGMPKERFSAEFPKEGPSILRIQQVVRGDSAAYFCASSPLPGDTQYFGPGTRLTVL.

The chain is built from TRBV11-2 and TRBJ2-7, with TRBD2 matching 7 bases. The CDR3 loop spans 13 amino acids. Trimming cost V 7 bases and J 4 bases; bases outside gene matches: 7. Germline V CDR1 and CDR2: SGHAT, FQNNGV. The CDR3: CASTPPGLYEQYF. In DNA, the CDR3 is TGTGCCAGCACCCCACCGGGACTATACGAGCAGTACTTC. The whole variable domain, remainder taken from reference TRBV11-2 and TRBJ2-7, is EAGVAQSPRYKIIEKRQSVAFWCNPISGHATLYWYQQILGQGPKLLIQFQNNGVVDDSQLPKDRFSAERLKGVDSTLKIQPAKLEDSAVYLCASTPPGLYEQYFGPGTRLTVT.

The gene calls are TRBV19 and TRBJ1-2; D is unresolved. The V end lost 3 bases, the J end lost 2 bases, and 10 bases lay between the germline ends. Germline values: CDR1 LNHDA, CDR2 SQIVND (reference sequence). This CDR3 contains 14 residues. For the CDR3, the DNA is TGTGCCAGTAGTATTTCCAAGGCCAACTATGGCTACACCTTC. Protein: CASSISKANYGYTF.

For this clone: Its ends do not fully match the called genes, so a read error is possible. The chain joins TRBV11-3 to TRBJ2-5; 7 nucleotides match TRBD2. The CDR3 has 13 amino acids. Germline V gene data show CDR1 as SGHNT and CDR2 as YENEEA. Written as DNA, the CDR3 is TGTGCCAGCAGCTTACGGGCTAGCGGAGCCCGGGACTTC. It specifies CASSLRASGARDF.

The rearrangement uses TRBV30 and TRBJ1-1, with D unresolved. CDR1 is GTSNPN, CDR2 SVGIG, per germline (reference sequence). CDR3 length: 15 amino acids. V was trimmed by 5 bases and J by 0 bases, leaving 16 bases between them. In DNA form, the CDR3 reads TGTGCCTGGCGGTTGGGAGGGTCCATGAACACTGAAGCTTTCTTT. Translated, it gives CAWRLGGSMNTEAFF.

In its sample, this clone was seen a few times. The chain joins TRBV5-6 to TRBJ2-6; D is unclear. With 0 bases removed from V and 0 bases from J, the gap between germline ends came to 16 bases. The CDR3 contains 19 residues. Germline CDR1 SGHDT, CDR2 YYEEEE. The CDR3, as DNA: TGTGCCAGCAGCTTGGTTCTAAGGAAGTGGGACTCTGGGGCCAACGTCCTGACTTTC. Its translation is CASSLVLRKWDSGANVLTF.

The chain is built from TRBV5-1 and TRBJ1-3; 9 bases agree with TRBD1. This CDR3 spans 16 amino acids. Trimming took 4 bases from V and 0 from J; bases not matched to a gene: 5. Germline V gene sequence: CDR1 SGHRS, CDR2 YFSETQ. The chain's CDR3 is CASSPDRGYSGNTIYF. The CDR3 region has the DNA TGCGCCAGCAGCCCGGACAGGGGCTACTCTGGAAACACCATATATTTT. Complete variable domain (other parts from reference TRBV5-1 and TRBJ1-3): KAGVTQTPRYLIKTRGQQVTLSCSPISGHRSVSWYQQTPGQGLQFLFEYFSETQRNKGNFPGRFSGRQFSNSRSEMNVSTLELGDSALYLCASSPDRGYSGNTIYFGEGSWLTVV.

V is TRBV2 and J is TRBJ2-4; 11 bases align to TRBD1. The germline CDR1 and CDR2 sequences are SNHLY and FYNNEI. Unmatched junction bases numbered 4, after V lost 6 bases and J lost 6 bases. The CDR3 loop spans 14 amino acids. CDR3: CASRPGTGGNIQYF. For the CDR3, the DNA is TGTGCCAGCAGACCCGGGACAGGGGGAAACATTCAGTACTTC.

V and J are TRBV18 and TRBJ1-3; TRBD1 agrees at 7 bases. The CDR3 is 16 residues long. J was trimmed by 2 bases and V by 0 bases; bases with no gene match: 4. Germline lookup yields CDR1 KGHSH and CDR2 LQKENI. The CDR3 sequence is CASSPPGTVAGNTIYF. As DNA, the CDR3 is TGTGCCAGCTCACCACCCGGGACAGTTGCTGGAAACACCATATATTTT.

The chain combines TRBV5-6 with TRBJ2-2; D is possibly TRBD2 (6 bases). Germline V gene data show CDR1 as SGHDT and CDR2 as YYEEEE. CDR3 length: 15 amino acids. V was trimmed by 0 bases and J by 6 bases, leaving 12 bases between them. The CDR3 DNA is TGTGCCAGCAGCTTGGAAGGGAGGAGGGCCGGGGAGCTGTTTTTT. This sequence encodes CASSLEGRRAGELFF.